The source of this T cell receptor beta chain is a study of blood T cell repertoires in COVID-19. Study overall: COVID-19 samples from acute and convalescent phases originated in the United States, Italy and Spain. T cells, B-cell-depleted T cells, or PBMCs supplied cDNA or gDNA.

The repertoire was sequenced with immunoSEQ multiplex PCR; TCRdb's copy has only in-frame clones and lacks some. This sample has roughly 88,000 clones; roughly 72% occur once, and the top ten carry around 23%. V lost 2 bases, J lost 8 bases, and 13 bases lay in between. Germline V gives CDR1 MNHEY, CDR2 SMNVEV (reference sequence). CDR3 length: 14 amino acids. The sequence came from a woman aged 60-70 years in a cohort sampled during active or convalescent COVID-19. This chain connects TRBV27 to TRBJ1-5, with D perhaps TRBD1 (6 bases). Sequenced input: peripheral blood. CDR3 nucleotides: TGTGCCAGCAGTTTAAAGGACAGAATTGAGCCCCAGCATTTT. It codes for CASSLKDRIEPQHF.